The clone carrying this T cell receptor beta chain was detected only a few times. One entry per CDR3 protein results from TCRdb running MiXCR on the 5' RACE reads. Found here are approximately 700,000 distinct CDR3 sequences, 6% to 6.5% of them singletons; the top ten hold approximately 1.6%. This sample was included in a study of identical twins. Trimming removed 4 bases from V and 1 base from J, with 22 bases in between. The CDR3 is 18 residues long. Looked up from germline, CDR1 is SGHAT and CDR2 is FQDESV (reference sequence). Sequencing was carried out using naive T cells sorted from blood. V usage is TRBV11-1 and J usage is TRBJ2-5, with a weak D call TRBD2 (7 bases). This TCR derives from a man between 18 and 29 years old in good health. CDR3 amino acids: CASSSPGAWGRVQETQYF. The CDR3 DNA reads as TGTGCCAGCAGCTCCCCGGGGGCTTGGGGGAGGGTCCAAGAGACCCAGTACTTC.